This T cell receptor beta chain was captured by sequencing in a study of CD8 T cells in Susac syndrome. The multiple sclerosis controls were treatment-naive patients affected by stable or active relapsing-remitting disease. This clonotype was seen only once. Random-hexamer reverse transcription was applied to about 0.45 to 1 ug RNA. An immunoSEQ multiplex PCR amplified TCR beta CDR3 over 54 Vbeta and 13 Jbeta. TCRdb reanalysed the immunoSEQ multiplex PCR reads using MiXCR and keeps one entry per CDR3 protein. Of about 300,000 distinct CDR3 sequences listed, 70% to 90% were seen once; the top ten hold 0.18%. Germline V gene lookup returns CDR1 SGDLS and CDR2 YYNGEE. CDR3 length equals 15 residues. Trimming took 4 bases from V and 3 from J, leaving 17 bases between them.

Sequenced input: CD8+ T cells from PBMCs. The rearrangement links TRBV9 to TRBJ2-7; D is possibly TRBD1 or TRBD2 (5 bases each). The receptor was derived from a human donor with multiple sclerosis. The CDR3, as DNA: TGTGCCAGCAGCCCCTCCGGGACGCCCGGCTACGAGCAGTACTTC. This encodes CASSPSGTPGYEQYF.